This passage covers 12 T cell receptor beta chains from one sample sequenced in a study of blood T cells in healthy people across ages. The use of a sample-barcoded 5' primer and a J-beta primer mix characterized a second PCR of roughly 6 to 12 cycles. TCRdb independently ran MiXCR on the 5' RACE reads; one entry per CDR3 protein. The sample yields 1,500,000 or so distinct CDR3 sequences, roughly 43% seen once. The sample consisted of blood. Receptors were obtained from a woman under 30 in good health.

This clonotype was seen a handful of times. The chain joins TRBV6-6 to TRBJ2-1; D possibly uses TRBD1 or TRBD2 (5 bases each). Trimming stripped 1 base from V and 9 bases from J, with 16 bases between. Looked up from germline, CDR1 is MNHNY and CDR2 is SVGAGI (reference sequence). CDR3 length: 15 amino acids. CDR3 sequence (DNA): TGTGCCAGCAGTTACTTTCTGAGAGGGGTTACTGAGCAGTTCTTC. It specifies CASSYFLRGVTEQFF.

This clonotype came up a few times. The CDR3 bases are TGTGCCAGCAGGGATATTACAACTAATGAAAAACTGTTTTTT. This codes for CASRDITTNEKLFF. V and J are TRBV6-1 and TRBJ1-4; D remains unclear. The CDR3 has 14 amino acids. The germline gives CDR1 MNHNS, CDR2 SASEGT. V was cut by 6 bases and J by 0 bases, with 8 bases left in between.

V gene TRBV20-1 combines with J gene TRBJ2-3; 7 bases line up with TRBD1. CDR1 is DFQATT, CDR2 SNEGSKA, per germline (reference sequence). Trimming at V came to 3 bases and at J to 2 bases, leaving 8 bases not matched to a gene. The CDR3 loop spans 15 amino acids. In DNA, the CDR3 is TGCAGTGCTAGTCAGGGGGTGGATCCCACAGATACGCAGTATTTT. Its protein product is CSASQGVDPTDTQYF.

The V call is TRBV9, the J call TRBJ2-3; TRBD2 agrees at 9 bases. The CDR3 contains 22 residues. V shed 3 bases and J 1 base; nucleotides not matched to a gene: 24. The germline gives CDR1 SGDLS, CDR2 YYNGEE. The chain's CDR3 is CASSATWGGGALGGFGTDTQYF. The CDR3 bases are TGTGCCAGCAGCGCCACGTGGGGCGGGGGGGCCTTGGGTGGTTTTGGCACAGATACGCAGTATTTT.

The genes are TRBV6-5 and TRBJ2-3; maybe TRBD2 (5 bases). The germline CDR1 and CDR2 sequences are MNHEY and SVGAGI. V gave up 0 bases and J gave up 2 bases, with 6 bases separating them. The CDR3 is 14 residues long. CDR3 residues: CASSYSGITDTQYF. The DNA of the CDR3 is TGTGCCAGCAGTTACTCCGGGATCACAGATACGCAGTATTTT.

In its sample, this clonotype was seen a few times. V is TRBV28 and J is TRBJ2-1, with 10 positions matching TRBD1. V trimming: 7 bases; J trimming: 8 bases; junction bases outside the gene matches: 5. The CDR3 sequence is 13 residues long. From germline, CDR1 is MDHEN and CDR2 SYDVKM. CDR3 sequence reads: CASTRTGGDEQFF. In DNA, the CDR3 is TGTGCCAGCACTCGGACAGGGGGGGATGAGCAGTTCTTC.

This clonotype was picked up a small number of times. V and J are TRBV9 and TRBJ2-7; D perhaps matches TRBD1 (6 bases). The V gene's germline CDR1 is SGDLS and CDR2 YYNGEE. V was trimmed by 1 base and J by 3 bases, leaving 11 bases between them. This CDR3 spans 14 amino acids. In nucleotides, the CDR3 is TGTGCCAGCAGCGTAACAGGGAATTTCTACGAGCAGTACTTC. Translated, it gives CASSVTGNFYEQYF.

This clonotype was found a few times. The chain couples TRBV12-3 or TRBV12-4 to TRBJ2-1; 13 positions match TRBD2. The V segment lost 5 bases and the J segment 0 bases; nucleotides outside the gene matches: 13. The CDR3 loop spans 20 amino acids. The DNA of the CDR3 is TGTGCCAGCAGTCCAACTAGGGGGACTAGCGGGGTTAGCTCCTACAATGAGCAGTTCTTC. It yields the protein CASSPTRGTSGVSSYNEQFF.

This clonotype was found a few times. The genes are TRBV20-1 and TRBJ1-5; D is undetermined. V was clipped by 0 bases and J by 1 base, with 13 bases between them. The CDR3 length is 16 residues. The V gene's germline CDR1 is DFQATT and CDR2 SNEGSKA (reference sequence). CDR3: CSARDRGLGSNQPQHF. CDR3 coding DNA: TGCAGTGCTAGAGACAGAGGGTTAGGGAGCAATCAGCCCCAGCATTTT.

For the CDR3, the DNA is TGTGCCAGCAGGAAAAGAGTCTACACTGAAGCTTTCTTT. Protein: CASRKRVYTEAFF. V usage is TRBV7-2 and J usage is TRBJ1-1; D call uncertain. Germline loops: CDR1 SGHTA, CDR2 FQGNSA. CDR3 length: 13 amino acids. The V end lost 6 bases, the J end lost 3 bases, and 11 bases lay between the germline ends.

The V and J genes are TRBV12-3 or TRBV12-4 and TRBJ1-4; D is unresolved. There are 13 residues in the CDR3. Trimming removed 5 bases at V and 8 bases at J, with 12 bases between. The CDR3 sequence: CASSISPGEKLFF. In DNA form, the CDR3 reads TGTGCCAGCAGTATCAGTCCGGGCGAAAAACTGTTTTTT.

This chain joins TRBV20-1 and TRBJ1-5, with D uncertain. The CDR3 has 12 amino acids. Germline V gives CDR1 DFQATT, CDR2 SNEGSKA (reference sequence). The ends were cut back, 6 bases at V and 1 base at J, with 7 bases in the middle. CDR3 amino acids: CSASGSNQPQHF. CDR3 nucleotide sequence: TGCAGTGCCTCGGGGAGCAATCAGCCCCAGCATTTT.